This entry describes one TCR beta chain. What antigen it recognizes has not been identified. Within one base of it there is no much larger clone, and no base qualities were kept. The time point label, read with the paper, signifies: about 28 days (+/-7) after the second vaccine dose. AZD1222 recipients given second doses at about 4 weeks or at about 12 weeks were pooled, since spike-specific TCR depth and breadth were not found to differ between the two schedules. Vaccinee samples were obtained from the UK trials COV001 and COV002, which included a single-blind randomized controlled phase 2/3 trial of AZD1222 (ChAdOx1 nCoV-19) in healthy adults. For TCRbeta chain sequencing, PBMC samples from trial participants were taken at day 0 and at day 28 after the second dose. The CDR3 regions of human TCRbeta chains were analyzed by immunosequencing. Regarding the original processing steps: Repertoire TCRs were checked for matches against a reference library of SARS-CoV-2-specific TCRs that had been generated using the MIRA antigen-specificity platform. Breadth meant the fraction of unique TCRs that were SARS-CoV-2-associated, whereas depth meant the fraction of total T cells that were SARS-CoV-2-associated. Using the MIRA data, each spike-specific TCR was mapped to the spike region that the TCR reacts to and placed in a CD4 or CD8 class. Log10-transformed breadth and depth values were compared by one-way ANOVA with Sidak's multiple comparisons tests. In its TCRdb copy, this immuneACCESS table keeps in-frame sequences only and misses some clones. Where compared with another copy, unresolved V genes explain less than half of these, and the others have no known cause. That table gives V, J and clone size, and the DNA gave D and trimming. This sample is represented by about 160,000 clones; more than 75% of them were singletons. The biggest ten clones account for 4.3% of the sample.

The CDR3 sequence holds 14 residues, the cysteine and phenylalanine included. Only CDR3 DNA is held: 42 bases, read in frame from base 1. A distance of 8 bases separates the germline ends of V and J, which lose 0 bases and 2 bases respectively. In the germline V gene, CDR1 corresponds to KGHSH and CDR2 to LQKENI. This entry belongs to a study of T cell responses to AZD1222 COVID-19 vaccine (dated by TCRdb to the early 2020s). Study-level background: TCR sequencing covered some 240 trial participants: 207 given two doses of AZD1222 and 26 given two doses of MenACWY control vaccine. Trial participants were enrolled by age into 18-55, 56-69 and 70-plus year subgroups, with around 150, 28 and 57 TCR-sequenced participants respectively. Overall results and qualifications from the work: The 56-69-year group was small, and its depth increase did not reach significance, likely because of low power. Only 5 to 7 AZD1222 recipients were SARS-CoV-2 seropositive at baseline, limiting conclusions about previously exposed vaccinees. After two AZD1222 doses, spike-specific TCR breadth and depth were significantly higher than at day 0 and than in MenACWY recipients. Participants were mostly white British, with more females than males. The authors suggested clonal diversity may have been underestimated. Vaccine-associated CD4 TCRs spanned the whole spike protein, with dominant responses in regions 160-218 and 743-854. Reportedly, almost half of the unique spike-specific TCRs recognized epitopes lying outside the regions that are mutated in the B.1.351 and B.1.1.7 variants. Because no samples from the day 14 peak response were available, repertoires could be characterized only after the peak T cell response.

In this chain, TRBV18 is recombined with TRBJ2-7; there is no confident call for the D gene. The specimen comprised peripheral blood, sampled 28 days after the second AZD1222 dose. The source is an adult who received the AZD1222 COVID-19 vaccine. The DNA sequence reads TGTGCCAGCTCACCACCCAACCAAGCCTACGAGCAGTACTTC. This codes for CASSPPNQAYEQYF.